The 32 T cell receptor beta chains below come from one sample, sequenced in a study of cytomegalovirus exposure and HLA in healthy donors. Primers for the PCR totalled 60 Vbeta and 13 Jbeta. The assay was immunoSEQ multiplex PCR, and TCRdb's table has in-frame clones only and misses some. Of roughly 95,000 clones listed, about 80% are singletons. The material sequenced was PBMCs. The receptors were sampled from a man younger than 45 in good health and CMV-seropositive.

This clone was recorded only once. V and J are TRBV19 and TRBJ2-2, with D maybe TRBD1 (6 bases). Per the germline V gene, CDR1 is LNHDA and CDR2 is SQIVND (reference sequence). Trimming shortened V by 0 bases and J by 0 bases, and 14 bases separated the two germline ends. The CDR3 totals 18 residues. The DNA of the CDR3 is TGTGCCAGTAGTATAGACCGTACCGGGACATCGAACACCGGGGAGCTGTTTTTT. As protein: CASSIDRTGTSNTGELFF.

The CDR3 sequence is CASSQGAHGGELFF. CDR3 in DNA: TGTGCCAGCAGTCAGGGGGCGCATGGCGGGGAGCTGTTTTTT. V is TRBV6-1 and J is TRBJ2-2; 8 nucleotides align to TRBD1. This CDR3 is built from 14 residues. With V trimmed by 5 bases and J by 7 bases, 6 bases remained unmatched. Germline values: CDR1 MNHNS, CDR2 SASEGT.

This clone was observed a few times. J is TRBJ1-1 and V is TRBV7-9; D not certain. Looked up from germline, CDR1 is SEHNR and CDR2 is FQNEAQ (reference sequence). The CDR3 contains 16 residues. Between the trimmed V and J ends, which lost 1 base and 1 base, there was a span of 13 bases. The CDR3 spells CASSLEGVRPNTEAFF. CDR3 DNA sequence: TGTGCCAGCAGCTTAGAGGGAGTCAGACCGAACACTGAAGCTTTCTTT.

J is TRBJ1-2 and V is TRBV25-1; 8 bases line up with TRBD1. Germline V lookup: CDR1 MGHDK, CDR2 SYGVNS. CDR3 length equals 14 residues. J was trimmed by 3 bases and V by 4 bases; bases with no gene match: 4. DNA for the CDR3: TGTGCCAGCAGTGGGATGACAGGGGACTATGGCTACACCTTC. It specifies CASSGMTGDYGYTF.

This chain connects TRBV5-1 to TRBJ1-2, with 11 bases identical to TRBD1. From germline, CDR1 is SGHRS and CDR2 YFSETQ. This CDR3 is built from 16 residues. The ends lost 3 bases at V and 0 bases at J; junction bases unmatched: 4. DNA for the CDR3: TGCGCCAGCAGCTCCGGACAGGGGGCGGCTAACTATGGCTACACCTTC. Translated, it gives CASSSGQGAANYGYTF.

The rearrangement uses TRBV7-2 and TRBJ1-1, with D uncertain. The V gene lost 4 bases and the J gene lost 5 bases, with 17 bases spanning the gap. The CDR3 runs 15 residues. Germline CDR1 SGHTA, CDR2 FQGNSA. This CDR3 reads CASSSRLTRVTEAFF. The DNA for the CDR3 is TGTGCCAGCAGCTCGAGATTAACTCGGGTGACTGAAGCTTTCTTT.

The chain recombines TRBV18 with TRBJ1-4; D gene unclear. Per germline, CDR1 KGHSH and CDR2 LQKENI. The CDR3 consists of 14 residues. Trimming removed 5 bases at V and 5 bases at J, with 12 bases between. The DNA for the CDR3 is TGTGCCAGCTCATTGACACGCAACAATGAAAAACTGTTTTTT. Protein product: CASSLTRNNEKLFF.

J is TRBJ1-2 and V is TRBV28, with TRBD1 matching over 9 bases. The CDR3 length is 16 residues. The germline V gene encodes CDR1 MDHEN and CDR2 SYDVKM. Trimming cost V 1 base and J 2 bases; bases outside gene matches: 5. The CDR3 here is CASSLSAGTGNYGYTF. As DNA, the CDR3 is TGTGCCAGCAGTTTATCGGCAGGGACAGGGAACTATGGCTACACCTTC.

J is TRBJ1-4 and V is TRBV11-2; no clear D gene. The CDR3 runs to 15 residues. Trimming removed 6 bases at V and 5 bases at J, with 16 bases between. Germline CDR1 and CDR2: SGHAT and FQNNGV. In nucleotides, the CDR3 is TGTGCCAGCAGTAACACGCTCAGTTCAAATGAAAAACTGTTTTTT. Protein sequence: CASSNTLSSNEKLFF.

The genes are TRBV28 and TRBJ1-1; 7 bases are shared with TRBD1. Germline V gene sequence: CDR1 MDHEN, CDR2 SYDVKM. After removal of 5 bases from V and 1 base from J, the junction contained 7 bases not matched to a gene. CDR3 length equals 15 residues. CDR3 DNA: TGTGCCAGCAGTAGGACAGGTGAGGGGAACACTGAAGCTTTCTTT. Its protein is CASSRTGEGNTEAFF.

This clone has more than one count but fewer than ten. The chain employs TRBV29-1 and TRBJ2-1, with TRBD2 matching over 9 bases. CDR1 is SQVTM, CDR2 ANQGSEA, per germline. Trimming cost V 5 bases and J 5 bases; bases outside gene matches: 10. CDR3 size: 15 residues. DNA for the CDR3: TGCAGCGTTCTCGGAACCGGGACTAGCAACAATGAGCAGTTCTTC. Translating gives CSVLGTGTSNNEQFF.

The J gene is TRBJ2-7, the V gene TRBV14; TRBD1 agrees at 7 bases. The CDR3 is 15 residues long. The germline CDR1 and CDR2 sequences are SGHDN and FVKESK. V was pared by 3 bases and J by 2 bases, with 7 bases of the junction left unmatched. CDR3 nucleotides: TGTGCCAGCAGCCAGAAACCGGGACAGACCTACGAGCAGTACGTC. Amino acids: CASSQKPGQTYEQYV.

The chain carries TRBV7-2 and TRBJ2-7, with D possibly TRBD2 on 6 matching bases. In germline, CDR1 is SGHTA, CDR2 FQGNSA. The ends were cut back, 1 base at V and 3 bases at J, with 16 bases in the middle. The CDR3 extends over 16 amino acids. CDR3 loop: CASSLDYSDGSYEQYF. The CDR3 DNA reads TGTGCCAGCAGCTTAGATTACAGCGACGGGAGCTACGAGCAGTACTTC.

Details on this clone: Different DNA sequences within this sample yield the same CDR3. V usage is TRBV9 and J usage is TRBJ1-2; weak D call: TRBD1 (5 bases). CDR3 size: 12 residues. The V end lost 0 bases, the J end lost 6 bases, and 6 bases lay between the germline ends. Per germline, CDR1 SGDLS and CDR2 YYNGEE. In DNA form, the CDR3 reads TGTGCCAGCAGCGTAGTAGGGGATGGCTACACCTTC. It specifies CASSVVGDGYTF.

The chain joins TRBV7-2 to TRBJ2-5; no firm D call. Matching the DNA end better, TRBJ2-7 makes the J call doubtful. The germline V gene encodes CDR1 SGHTA and CDR2 FQGNSA. The CDR3 runs 12 residues. The CDR3 bases are TGTGCCAGCAGCTTAATGTTCCACGAGCAGTACTTC. Protein: CASSLMFHEQYF.

The genes are TRBV7-2 and TRBJ2-7; a possible D gene is TRBD2 (5 bases). Trimming stripped 0 bases from V and 2 bases from J, with 11 bases between. Germline assignment: CDR1 SGHTA and CDR2 FQGNSA. The CDR3 has 15 amino acids. In DNA form, the CDR3 reads TGTGCCAGCAGCTTAGCCGGACTCACCCCCTACGAGCAGTACTTC. This encodes CASSLAGLTPYEQYF.

The rearrangement uses TRBV7-2 and TRBJ2-5; 7 nucleotides align to TRBD2. V shed 4 bases, J shed 5 bases, and the junction held 7 bases outside the gene matches. The germline CDR1 and CDR2 sequences are SGHTA and FQGNSA. CDR3 size: 14 residues. This CDR3 is CASSSPGGWETQYF. In DNA form, the CDR3 reads TGTGCCAGCAGCTCCCCGGGAGGTTGGGAGACCCAGTACTTC.

The CDR3 is CASSVGAVQETQYF. In nucleotides, the CDR3 is TGTGCCAGCAGCGTAGGAGCGGTCCAAGAGACCCAGTACTTC. This chain joins TRBV9 and TRBJ2-5, with D tentatively TRBD2 (5 bases). V lost 0 bases to trimming and J lost 1 base, with 7 bases between them. Germline assignment: CDR1 SGDLS and CDR2 YYNGEE. The CDR3 is made up of 14 amino acids.

CDR3 nucleotides: TGTGCCAGCAGCAAACAGGGGGTCACTGAAGCTTTCTTT. It codes for CASSKQGVTEAFF. The chain uses TRBV7-9 and TRBJ1-1, with 8 bases that match TRBD1. Trimming cost V 5 bases and J 4 bases; bases outside gene matches: 3. The germline V gene encodes CDR1 SEHNR and CDR2 FQNEAQ (reference sequence). The CDR3 totals 13 residues. Based on the CDR3 plus reference TRBV7-9 and TRBJ1-1, the full variable domain is DTGVSQNPRHKITKRGQNVTFRCDPISEHNRLYWYRQTLGQGPEFLTYFQNEAQLEKSRLLSDRFSAERPKGSFSTLEIQRTEQGDSAMYLCASSKQGVTEAFFGQGTRLTVV.

This clone has a handful of counts. The chain employs TRBV5-3 and TRBJ2-2; TRBD1 matches 9 bases. TRBV5-3 is noted as an ORF with a role that remains uncertain. This CDR3 contains 19 residues. J was trimmed by 7 bases and V by 3 bases; bases with no gene match: 19. Written as DNA, the CDR3 is TGTGCCAGAAGCTACTGGGACAGGGAGGAAAGGCTCTCCAACGGGGAGCTGTTTTTT. Its protein is CARSYWDREERLSNGELFF.

The sample holds a few counts of this clone. The V call is TRBV10-3, the J call TRBJ1-5; TRBD1 matches 10 bases. This CDR3 has 16 residues. The trim removed 6 bases at V and 7 bases at J, leaving 12 bases unmatched. Germline values: CDR1 ENHRY, CDR2 SYGVKD. CDR3 protein: CAISPGTGALGQPQHF. DNA of the CDR3: TGTGCCATCAGCCCCGGGACAGGGGCCCTCGGGCAGCCCCAGCATTTT.

The chain carries TRBV11-2 and TRBJ2-4; tentatively, D is TRBD1 (6 bases). The CDR3 totals 13 residues. Germline lookup yields CDR1 SGHAT and CDR2 FQNNGV. V lost 1 base and J 6 bases, leaving 7 bases between the germline ends. The CDR3: CASSLGGGNIQYF. The CDR3 region has the DNA TGTGCCAGCAGCTTAGGAGGGGGAAACATTCAGTACTTC.

V and J are TRBV19 and TRBJ1-6; weak D call: TRBD1 (6 bases). V lost 5 bases and J lost 4, with 6 bases in between. The length of the CDR3 is 13 residues. CDR1 is LNHDA, CDR2 SQIVND, per germline (reference sequence). CDR3 bases: TGTGCCAGTAGTGACAGGTATAATTCACCCCTCCACTTT. It specifies CASSDRYNSPLHF.

The V call is TRBV28, the J call TRBJ1-2; 8 nucleotides align to TRBD1. In germline, CDR1 is MDHEN, CDR2 SYDVKM. V shed 6 bases and J 6 bases; nucleotides not matched to a gene: 9. The CDR3 runs 14 residues. CDR3 DNA: TGTGCCAGCAGAAACAGGGGGTATCTAGATGGCTACACCTTC. Translated, it gives CASRNRGYLDGYTF.

The chain joins TRBV2 to TRBJ1-5; 12 bases align to TRBD1. J gave up 0 bases and V 8 bases, and 11 bases lay outside the gene matches. This CDR3 is 18 amino acids long. Germline-derived CDR1 and CDR2 are SNHLY and FYNNEI. The CDR3 nucleotides read TGTGCCAGCTTTGGGACAGGGGGCGCGATAGATAGCAATCAGCCCCAGCATTTT. Protein product: CASFGTGGAIDSNQPQHF. Complete variable domain (other parts from reference TRBV2 and TRBJ1-5): EPEVTQTPSHQVTQMGQEVILRCVPISNHLYFYWYRQILGQKVEFLVSFYNNEISEKSEIFDDQFSVERPDGSNFTLKIRSTKLEDSAMYFCASFGTGGAIDSNQPQHFGDGTRLSIL.

This clone was found once. The rearrangement links TRBV27 to TRBJ1-1, with D hard to call. The V gene's germline CDR1 is MNHEY and CDR2 SMNVEV (reference sequence). The CDR3 is made up of 14 amino acids. V shed 6 bases and J shed 4 bases, with 15 bases lying between them. The CDR3 DNA reads TGTGCCAGCAGCCTCCGGAGTCCGGGCACTGAAGCTTTCTTT. Its translation: CASSLRSPGTEAFF.

The CDR3 loop is CAWSALGLAGGGEQYF. The CDR3 region has the DNA TGTGCCTGGAGTGCCTTGGGACTAGCGGGAGGGGGGGAGCAGTACTTC. The chain has TRBV30 and TRBJ2-7; TRBD2 matches at 16 bases. In germline, CDR1 is GTSNPN, CDR2 SVGIG (reference sequence). The CDR3 loop spans 16 amino acids. The J segment lost 7 bases and the V segment lost 1 base, leaving 7 bases of the junction unmatched.

The V call is TRBV7-8, the J call TRBJ2-1; D unclear. This CDR3 is 14 amino acids long. The V end was cut by 1 base, the J end by 7 bases, with 11 bases between. Germline-derived CDR1 and CDR2 are SGHVS and FQNEAQ. CDR3 protein: CASSLGGPANEQFF. CDR3 DNA sequence: TGTGCCAGCAGCTTAGGAGGTCCCGCGAATGAGCAGTTCTTC.

The chain employs TRBV12-5 and TRBJ1-1; 9 bases are shared with TRBD1. J was trimmed by 6 bases and V by 5 bases; bases with no gene match: 7. This CDR3 comprises 14 residues. The germline V gene encodes CDR1 LGHNT and CDR2 FRNRAP. The CDR3 sequence is CASGVGTGYAEAFF. The CDR3 DNA sequence: TGTGCTAGTGGTGTCGGGACAGGGTACGCTGAAGCTTTCTTT.

The chain couples TRBV11-2 to TRBJ2-2; D gene uncertain. Trimming cost V 0 bases and J 6 bases, with 5 bases left between them. This CDR3 has 13 amino acids. CDR1 and CDR2 (germline): SGHAT, FQNNGV. The CDR3 bases are TGTGCCAGCAGCTTAGAACTTGCCGGGGAGCTGTTTTTT. Protein sequence: CASSLELAGELFF.

This clone was detected a few times. The chain carries TRBV12-5 and TRBJ1-3; 8 bases map to TRBD1. The germline V gene encodes CDR1 LGHNT and CDR2 FRNRAP. The CDR3 loop spans 17 amino acids. The V gene end was trimmed by 0 bases and the J gene end by 4 bases; junction bases not matched to a gene: 8. CDR3 sequence (DNA): TGTGCTAGTGGTTTGGTTCTCCCAGGGGGCACAGGAAACACCATATATTTT. It encodes CASGLVLPGGTGNTIYF.

This clone was picked up a small number of times. The rearrangement uses TRBV29-1 and TRBJ1-1, with a weak D call TRBD1 (5 bases). Germline V gives CDR1 SQVTM, CDR2 ANQGSEA. The V gene lost 2 bases and the J gene lost 7 bases, with 20 bases spanning the gap. CDR3 length: 15 residues. This CDR3 reads CSVEKIWGGVGEAFF. DNA for the CDR3: TGCAGCGTTGAAAAAATCTGGGGGGGAGTAGGTGAAGCTTTCTTT.